Each of the 23 T cell receptor beta chains below was sequenced from the same sample in a study of blood T cell repertoires in COVID-19. The method was immunoSEQ multiplex PCR; TCRdb's version includes in-frame clones alone and lacks a portion of them. The sample includes around 160,000 clones, about 89% of them seen just once. The sequenced material came from peripheral blood. The receptors were sampled from a man in his sixties with acute or convalescent COVID-19.

J is TRBJ1-1 and V is TRBV5-1; the match to TRBD1 covers 7 bases. CDR1 and CDR2 from the germline V gene are SGHRS and YFSETQ. The CDR3 spans 15 residues. The V and J ends lost 4 bases and 3 bases, in that order; junction bases with no gene match: 9. The CDR3 DNA reads TGCGCCAGCAGCGATAGGGGACAGCTAGACACTGAAGCTTTCTTT. Protein: CASSDRGQLDTEAFF.

V usage is TRBV5-6 and J usage is TRBJ1-2, with 7 bases fitting TRBD1. V shed 0 bases and J 1 base; nucleotides not matched to a gene: 3. CDR3 length equals 15 residues. CDR1 and CDR2 (germline): SGHDT, YYEEEE. CDR3 in DNA: TGTGCCAGCAGCTTGGGTCAGGGGGGTAACTATGGCTACACCTTC. It yields the protein CASSLGQGGNYGYTF.

The chain combines TRBV5-1 with TRBJ2-3; TRBD2 agrees at 8 bases. Unmatched junction bases numbered 2, after V lost 3 bases and J lost 2 bases. The CDR3 contains 14 residues. Germline V gene data show CDR1 as SGHRS and CDR2 as YFSETQ. CDR3 nucleotides: TGCGCCAGCAGCTCGGGGGGGATCACAGATACGCAGTATTTT. It translates to CASSSGGITDTQYF. Variable domain in full (rest from reference TRBV5-1 and TRBJ2-3): KAGVTQTPRYLIKTRGQQVTLSCSPISGHRSVSWYQQTPGQGLQFLFEYFSETQRNKGNFPGRFSGRQFSNSRSEMNVSTLELGDSALYLCASSSGGITDTQYFGPGTRLTVL.

This chain joins TRBV19 and TRBJ2-1; 9 positions agree with TRBD2. The germline V gene has CDR1 LNHDA and CDR2 SQIVND (reference sequence). The CDR3 is 18 residues long. After removal of 3 bases from V and 10 bases from J, the junction contained 19 bases not matched to a gene. CDR3 sequence (DNA): TGTGCCAGTAGTATCGGTCGGGGAAGCCGCGGGGGGGCCGGGGAGCAGTTCTTC. It yields the protein CASSIGRGSRGGAGEQFF.

This chain uses TRBV5-1 with TRBJ2-5, with D maybe TRBD1 (5 bases). The CDR3 is made up of 13 amino acids. V gave up 1 base and J gave up 5 bases, with 9 bases separating them. The germline V gene has CDR1 SGHRS and CDR2 YFSETQ. The chain's CDR3 is CASSLIGAETQYF. The CDR3 DNA follows: TGCGCCAGCAGCTTGATAGGGGCGGAGACCCAGTACTTC.

This rearrangement joins TRBV25-1 to TRBJ2-3; no definite D call. There are 15 residues in the CDR3. Germline assignment: CDR1 MGHDK and CDR2 SYGVNS. Trimming stripped 4 bases from V and 0 bases from J, with 11 bases between. CDR3 in amino acids: CASSAPSRSTDTQYF. The CDR3 region has the DNA TGTGCCAGCAGTGCCCCATCCAGGAGCACAGATACGCAGTATTTT.

The chain combines TRBV20-1 with TRBJ2-2; no firm D call. This CDR3 has 11 residues. From germline, CDR1 is DFQATT and CDR2 SNEGSKA (reference sequence). V was clipped by 4 bases and J by 3 bases, with 3 bases between them. As DNA, the CDR3 is TGCAGTGCTATAGACACCGGGGAGCTGTTTTTT. It yields the protein CSAIDTGELFF.

The gene calls are TRBV19 and TRBJ2-5, with 14 bases lining up with TRBD2. Losses at the gene ends were 4 bases for V and 5 bases for J; bases not matched to a gene: 6. The CDR3 contains 16 residues. Germline CDR1 LNHDA, CDR2 SQIVND (reference sequence). The CDR3 sequence is CASSTGLAGGPETQYF. The DNA for the CDR3 is TGTGCCAGTAGTACCGGACTAGCGGGGGGCCCGGAGACCCAGTACTTC.

This clone showed up just once. The gene calls are TRBV5-1 and TRBJ1-3, with 8 bases lining up with TRBD1. The length of the CDR3 is 15 residues. The trim removed 4 bases at V and 0 bases at J, leaving 3 bases unmatched. CDR1 is SGHRS, CDR2 YFSETQ, per germline. CDR3 nucleotide sequence: TGCGCCAGCAGCGATGACAGGGGCTCTGGAAACACCATATATTTT. Residues: CASSDDRGSGNTIYF.

The chain recombines TRBV2 with TRBJ1-6; tentatively, D is TRBD1 (6 bases). V dropped 5 bases and J dropped 2 bases, with 10 bases sitting between them. The CDR3 totals 15 residues. CDR1 is SNHLY and CDR2 is FYNNEI in the germline V gene. CDR3 protein: CASSLQGTYNSPLHF. CDR3 in DNA: TGTGCCAGCAGTTTACAGGGTACCTATAATTCACCCCTCCACTTT.

The chain is built from TRBV7-2 and TRBJ1-2, with D possibly TRBD1 on 6 matching bases. V gave up 5 bases and J gave up 1 base, with 14 bases separating them. The CDR3 is 15 amino acids. The germline V gene has CDR1 SGHTA and CDR2 FQGNSA. The CDR3 loop is CASSPGQFFNYGYTF. The CDR3, as DNA: TGTGCCAGCAGCCCCGGACAGTTTTTTAACTATGGCTACACCTTC.

The chain links TRBV5-5 to TRBJ1-2; weak D call: TRBD1 (5 bases). CDR3 length: 18 amino acids. Germline CDR1 SGHKS, CDR2 YYEKEE (reference sequence). The V and J ends lost 4 bases and 1 base respectively, with 23 bases between them. CDR3 DNA: TGTGCCAGCAGCCCCCGGGAGGTTTGGGGGATATTTAACTATGGCTACACCTTC. Its protein is CASSPREVWGIFNYGYTF.

The rearrangement joins TRBV7-2 to TRBJ2-5; D perhaps matches TRBD1 (5 bases). The CDR3 length is 13 residues. The V end lost 5 bases, the J end lost 5 bases, and 12 bases lay between the germline ends. CDR1 and CDR2 (germline): SGHTA, FQGNSA. This CDR3 reads CASSPAGSETQYF. The CDR3 DNA sequence: TGTGCCAGCAGCCCCGCAGGGTCGGAGACCCAGTACTTC.

This clone was seen only once. The J gene is TRBJ2-7, the V gene TRBV12-1; the D call TRBD2 from the table was never checked on the DNA. TRBV12-1 is a known pseudogene. There are 14 residues in the CDR3. The CDR3 here is CASSFCFLNLGQYF. Written as DNA, the CDR3 is TGTGCCAGCAGCTTTTGTTTTCTCAACCTCGGGCAGTACTTC.

The V call is TRBV6-6, the J call TRBJ1-5; TRBD1 is a possible D gene (5 bases). Trimming shortened V by 6 bases and J by 1 base, and 10 bases separated the two germline ends. The CDR3 is 14 residues long. Germline CDR1 and CDR2: MNHNY and SVGAGI (reference sequence). CDR3 region: CASRPGGSNQPQHF. CDR3 DNA: TGTGCCAGCAGGCCGGGGGGAAGCAATCAGCCCCAGCATTTT.

This sequence joins TRBV2 and TRBJ2-1; 12 positions match TRBD2. The ends lost 6 bases at V and 9 bases at J; junction bases unmatched: 6. The germline CDR1 and CDR2 sequences are SNHLY and FYNNEI. The length of the CDR3 is 14 residues. The CDR3 loop is CASRPSGGASEQFF. Here the CDR3 DNA reads TGTGCCAGCAGACCTAGCGGGGGGGCGAGTGAGCAGTTCTTC.

This clone was observed a single time. This chain uses TRBV6-5 with TRBJ1-1; D is ambiguous. Germline V gene sequence: CDR1 MNHEY, CDR2 SVGAGI. V was shortened by 6 bases and J by 3 bases, with 17 bases between the two germline ends. This CDR3 is built from 15 residues. The CDR3 DNA reads as TGTGCCAGCAGCGCCCCCGGGATGGGTCACACTGAAGCTTTCTTT. Translation: CASSAPGMGHTEAFF.

The chain has TRBV2 and TRBJ1-2, with 8 bases identical to TRBD1. The CDR3 runs to 13 residues. The V and J ends lost 6 bases and 4 bases, in that order; junction bases with no gene match: 4. Looked up from germline, CDR1 is SNHLY and CDR2 is FYNNEI. In DNA form, the CDR3 reads TGTGCCAGCAGCCGGGACAGGATCTATGGCTACACCTTC. It encodes CASSRDRIYGYTF.

The chain links TRBV4-1 to TRBJ2-3; TRBD2 aligns across 12 bases. The CDR3 totals 17 residues. CDR1 is MGHRA and CDR2 is YSYEKL in the germline V gene. V lost 1 base and J lost 4; bases outside the gene matches: 6. This CDR3 reads CASSQGLAGALSDTQYF. In DNA, the CDR3 is TGCGCCAGCAGCCAAGGACTAGCGGGGGCGTTGTCAGATACGCAGTATTTT.

The V and J genes are TRBV3-1 (or the pseudogene TRBV3-2) and TRBJ2-5, with unresolved D. This CDR3 is 14 amino acids long. Germline lookup yields CDR1 LGHDT and CDR2 YNNKEL (reference sequence). Trimming shortened V by 1 base and J by 5 bases, and 11 bases separated the two germline ends. The CDR3 sequence is CASSQAGLLETQYF. The CDR3 region has the DNA TGTGCCAGCAGCCAAGCCGGTCTTCTGGAGACCCAGTACTTC.

The chain has TRBV20-1 and TRBJ2-7; 9 bases match TRBD2. Germline loops: CDR1 DFQATT, CDR2 SNEGSKA (reference sequence). The CDR3 length is 13 residues. Trimming cost V 3 bases and J 4 bases; bases outside gene matches: 4. CDR3 protein: CSASRGLAYEQYF. The DNA for the CDR3 is TGCAGTGCTAGTAGGGGACTAGCTTACGAGCAGTACTTC.

The genes are TRBV6-5 and TRBJ1-6; D possibly corresponds to TRBD1 (5 bases). The CDR3 covers 11 residues. Trimming removed 6 bases at V and 8 bases at J, with 5 bases between. CDR1 MNHEY and CDR2 SVGAGI come from the germline V gene. The CDR3 reads CASRTDSPLHF. In DNA, the CDR3 is TGTGCCAGCAGGACAGATTCACCCCTCCACTTT.

The chain has TRBV5-6 and TRBJ2-5; possible D gene TRBD1, 6 bases. The germline gives CDR1 SGHDT, CDR2 YYEEEE. The CDR3 runs to 16 residues. The V and J ends lost 2 bases and 0 bases respectively, with 14 bases between them. The CDR3 bases are TGTGCCAGCAGCTTTGGGTTGGGGGCTTACCAAGAGACCCAGTACTTC. Translating gives CASSFGLGAYQETQYF. The entire variable domain, with the rest obtained from reference TRBV5-6 and TRBJ2-5, is as follows: DAGVTQSPTHLIKTRGQQVTLRCSPKSGHDTVSWYQQALGQGPQFIFQYYEEEERQRGNFPDRFSGHQFPNYSSELNVNALLLGDSALYLCASSFGLGAYQETQYFGPGTRLLVL.